The clone carrying this T cell receptor beta chain was seen just once. What it binds is unknown. These data come from a study of cytomegalovirus exposure and HLA in healthy donors. The study, taken as a whole, reports: Immune exposure information available was restricted to CMV serostatus. DRB1 showed the most TCR associations and HLA-C the fewest in a later analysis, as rates varied by HLA locus. A list of around 150 TCR beta chains associated with cytomegalovirus was given.

With 60 Vbeta and 13 Jbeta primers, the PCR was carried out. The data were produced by immunoSEQ multiplex PCR, yet TCRdb's version contains in-frame clones alone and is incomplete. Counted here are 200,000 or so clones, around 80% occurring once; the ten biggest clones make up approximately 3.9%. The length of the CDR3 is 13 residues. From germline, CDR1 is MDHEN and CDR2 SYDVKM. Trimming took off 7 bases at V and 7 bases at J, with 14 bases between the two ends. V usage is TRBV28 and J usage is TRBJ1-5; perhaps TRBD1 as D (5 bases). Material: PBMCs. The sequence was collected from a male donor in good health and CMV-seronegative. In DNA form, the CDR3 reads TGTGCCAGCACCTGGGGCACAGGACAGCCCCAGCATTTT. It encodes CASTWGTGQPQHF.